Listed here is a single T cell receptor (beta chain). Its antigen target is currently unknown. No qualities accompany the bases; no much larger clone lies one base away. The source of the sample is a study of shared clonotypes between healthy human individuals (dated by TCRdb to about 2020). Regarding the complete study: The cohort comprised two women and a few men aged 18 to 49 years. For each donor, CD4 naive and CD4 memory were each run on three plates, CD8 naive on two plates, and CD8 memory on one plate. To estimate repertoire size and how much clonotypes are shared between individuals, the study performed deep sequencing of blood TCR repertoires from about 5 healthy adults. To increase sequencing depth and limit assay-specific biases, different laboratories used diverse techniques to prepare libraries and sequence TCR repertoires. Each donor's leukapheresis produced roughly between roughly 0.94 and 9.5 billion PBMCs.

V loses 4 bases of germline sequence and J loses 4 bases, and the interval between the two ends is 20 bases. CDR1 and CDR2, per the germline V gene, are KGHSH and LQKENI. The CDR3 measures 17 amino acids from cysteine to phenylalanine. Of the read, only the CDR3 DNA is kept; its 51 bases are in frame from base 1. Using the deep immunoSEQ assay, TCR CDR3 regions were amplified from genomic DNA by multiplex PCR. For each cell subset, the extracted genomic DNA was distributed evenly across all wells of several immunoSEQ 96-well plates, and each plate served as one replicate. For sorted subsets, roughly 190 ng of genomic DNA, equivalent to roughly 33,000 T cell genomes, went into each replicate PCR. The purified libraries were quantified using a Qubit 3.0 fluorometer, sized with a Bioanalyzer 2100, and then quantified again using the KAPA Library Quantification kit. Every immunoSEQ 96-well plate was sequenced on a separate single-read 150-cycle Illumina NextSeq 550 flow cell. The published analysis was carried out like this. The immunoSEQ output contained only junctional sequences without quality scores, so filtering could not match that applied to full-length reads. Sequences were annotated with PyIR, a Python wrapper for IgBLAST v1.9, and V/J genes and CDR3 were assigned using IMGT germline references. Reads with weak V/J assignments (E-value above 1e-6), missing CDR3, stop codons, out-of-frame junctions, or ambiguous translated residues were removed. A V3J clonotype was defined by an identical inferred V gene, J gene, and CDR3 amino acid sequence. Percentage overlap between repertoires was calculated by dividing the number of shared unique clonotypes by the size of the smaller repertoire. Three approaches were used to assess repertoire richness: RTK rarefaction, the Chao1 estimator, and Recon v2.1 estimates of unobserved clonotypes. OLGA was used to compute generation probabilities for all TCRbeta clonotypes that the gDNA method yielded from a handful of donors. Held by TCRdb, this immuneACCESS table contains in-frame sequences only and omits some clones. Under half of the omission traces to an unresolved V gene where checked; the cause of the rest is unknown. V, J and clone size derive from that table, while D and trimming were established from the DNA sequence. The sample records about 2.1 million clones, under 95% of which are singletons. The ten largest clones represent 1.5% to 2% of the sample.

CD8 naive samples were CD45RO-negative cells positively selected for CCR7, giving a CD45RA+CCR7+ population that excluded TemRA cells. Healthy HIV-negative adults with no recently reported acute infections or vaccinations were included as donors. Every donor was a Caucasian adult residing in Nashville, Tennessee, USA. Blood was obtained by leukapheresis, after which PBMCs were separated by Ficoll-Histopaque density gradient centrifugation and cryopreserved in liquid nitrogen vapor phase. Purity and quantity of every magnetically sorted T cell population were checked by analytical flow cytometry. From each sorted fraction, genomic DNA was isolated and quantified by UV absorbance on a Nanodrop 2000c. Study-level results and caveats: Sharing across several donors was observed for about 5% of naive CD4, over 3% of naive CD8, 2% to 2.5% of memory CD4, and approximately 0.41% of memory CD8 clonotypes. Rarefaction of sorted-subset datasets indicated incomplete sequencing despite the large sequencing depth. Larger estimated clonotype richness was generally found for naive subsets than for memory subsets. Sampling was restricted to blood, and TCR repertoires in tissues likely differ from the TCR repertoires found in blood. Clonotypes shared by all four sorted-subset donors showed higher generation probabilities than non-shared clonotypes. The small number of donors limited the genetic and exposure-history diversity represented. Based on pairwise subsampling, the degree of clonotype sharing among donors was expected to be affected by sequencing depth.

The chain is made from TRBV18 and TRBJ2-1, and possibly TRBD2, on 6 matching bases. The clonotype originates from a young man in good health. Some clones in this sample may be carry-over from other donors' samples. Sequencing used naive CD8+ T cells from PBMCs. The sample's cell subset or site label, decoded: CD45RA+CCR7+. The CDR3 in this case is CASSQPGGGLSYNEQFF. The sequenced DNA is TGTGCCAGCTCACAACCCGGTGGAGGGTTGTCGTACAATGAGCAGTTCTTC.